This record concerns one TCR beta chain sequence. As yet, its antigen is unknown. In TCRdb, the RT-PCR reads were re-called with MiXCR into one record per CDR3 protein. The sample yields under 800,000 distinct CDR3 sequences, about 15% seen once. The record originates from a study of response to subunit inactivated influenza vaccine. Study-level points and caveats: It was suggested by the authors that few new T cells are recruited by each seasonal influenza vaccination.

The sequencing here drew on PBMCs from blood, taken 14 to 15 days before vaccination. The source of this sequence is a middle-aged man who received an inactivated influenza vaccine.

CDR3: CASSLVPKDTGELFF. DNA for the CDR3: TGTGCCAGCAGTTTGGTCCCGAAAGACACCGGGGAGCTGTTTTTT. The chain has TRBV27 and TRBJ2-2; unclear D gene. V lost 3 bases to trimming and J lost 3 bases, with 11 bases between them. Germline V gives CDR1 MNHEY, CDR2 SMNVEV (reference sequence). CDR3 length: 15 residues.